This T cell receptor beta chain was sequenced in a study of a mutant IDH1 vaccine in newly diagnosed glioma. Specified time point: week 5, during vaccination. A 20-mer mutant IDH1 peptide at 300 ug was injected subcutaneously with topical imiquimod. Data came from immunoSEQ multiplex PCR; TCRdb stores just in-frame clones and leaves some out. The data show under 70,000 clones, about 80% seen once. This CDR3 comprises 17 residues. Germline V gene lookup returns CDR1 SGHRS and CDR2 YFSETQ. The trim removed 0 bases at V and 9 bases at J, leaving 12 bases unmatched. About this clone itself: Its antigen remains unidentified.

The J gene is TRBJ1-6, the V gene TRBV5-1, with 7 bases that match TRBD1. The specimen comprised PBMCs, sampled from a glioma patient whose treatment included an IDH1 peptide vaccine. The clonotype was recovered from a man aged 30 to 39 with glioma. The CDR3: CASSLGFSTGRSSPLHF. The CDR3 coding sequence is TGCGCCAGCAGCTTGGGGTTCTCGACAGGGCGCAGTTCACCCCTCCACTTT.